The clone carrying this T cell receptor (beta chain) occurred a few times. Its target is unknown. Losses at the gene ends were 0 bases for V and 6 bases for J; bases not matched to a gene: 9. Germline assignment: CDR1 SGHRS and CDR2 YFSETQ. The CDR3 is 16 amino acids. This record comes from a study of shared clonotypes between healthy human individuals. In the study overall: The donor pool was made up of a couple of women and three men aged 18 to 49. Study-level results: Generally, naive subsets (rather than memory subsets) showed larger estimated richness.

From CD4+ cells came CD45RA+ naive and CD45RA-negative memory subsets. The method was immunoSEQ multiplex PCR; TCRdb's version includes in-frame clones alone and lacks a portion of them. The sample lists 550,000 to 850,000 clones; approximately 79% were seen once. Input material: memory CD4+ T cells sorted from blood. Subset noted: CD45RA-negative fraction. This sequence was found in a woman in her 30s in good health. The rearrangement joins TRBV5-1 to TRBJ2-1; TRBD2 matches at 7 bases. CDR3 sequence (DNA): TGCGCCAGCAGCTTGGCCTCCGGGACTAAGGGCAATGAGCAGTTCTTC. This translates into CASSLASGTKGNEQFF.